Listed below are T cell receptor beta chains from one sample, sequenced in a study of cytomegalovirus exposure and HLA in healthy donors. The protocol was immunoSEQ multiplex PCR, while the TCRdb copy is restricted to in-frame clones and leaves out a portion. The table lists 120,000 or so clones, about 78% of them singletons. What was sequenced was PBMCs. The receptors originated from a female donor in good health and CMV-seronegative. CDR3s include the opening cysteine and the closing phenylalanine or tryptophan. A D gene is named only where the DNA matches it firmly. Only some rows state a clone size, as once, few, many or a class for expanded clones.

TRBV20-1	-	TRBJ1-1	-	TGCAGTGGAGTACGGGGGACTGAAGCTTTCTTT	CSGVRGTEAFF
TRBV11-2	-	TRBJ2-1	TRBD1	TGTGCCAGCAGCTTAGGGGGACAGGGGGCGATCAATGAGCAGTTCTTC	CASSLGGQGAINEQFF
TRBV6-5	-	TRBJ2-7	TRBD2	TGTGCCAGCAGCTCTAGCGGGGGGAAGACCCACGAGCAGTACTTC	CASSSSGGKTHEQYF
TRBV2	-	TRBJ2-5	-	TGTGCCAGCAGTGTCCGGGAGACCCAGTACTTC	CASSVRETQYF
TRBV7-3	-	TRBJ1-2	-	TGTGCCAGCAGCGCTAACTTCGGTAGTGGCTACACCTTC	CASSANFGSGYTF
TRBV28	once	TRBJ2-4	TRBD1	TGTGCCAGCAGCCTCAGGGGGCCCCTAGCCAAAAACAGTCAGTACTTC	CASSLRGPLAKNSQYF
TRBV30	-	TRBJ2-1	-	TGTGCCTGGAGTCGGACTAACAATGAGCAGTTCTTC	CAWSRTNNEQFF
TRBV23-1	few	TRBJ2-2	-	TGCGCCCGCACCGAATTTTTGGGCCAAAAACCCCCCGGGGAGCTGTTTTTT	CARTEFLGQKPPGELFF
TRBV7-9	-	TRBJ2-1	TRBD2	TGTGCCAGCAGTTTCGGGACTAGCGCGTACAATGAGCAGTTCTTC	CASSFGTSAYNEQFF
TRBV28	-	TRBJ1-1	TRBD1	TGTGCCAGCAGCCGGGACAGACCCACTGAAGCTTTCTTT	CASSRDRPTEAFF
TRBV5-1	-	TRBJ2-2	-	TGCGCCAGCAGGGTCCTTATCGAGGGCGGGGAGCTGTTTTTT	CASRVLIEGGELFF
TRBV7-9	once	TRBJ2-3	TRBD1	TGTGCCAGCAGCTTAGGGGCCGGGACAGGGCTCCATACGCAGTATTTT	CASSLGAGTGLHTQYF
TRBV7-9	-	TRBJ1-3	TRBD1	TGTTCCAGCAGCTTCGGCTCGGCCAACAGGGGTGACACCATATATTTT	CSSSFGSANRGDTIYF
TRBV5-1	-	TRBJ2-7	-	TGCGCCAGCAGTCTGGCAGGCAACGTCTACGAGCAGTACTTC	CASSLAGNVYEQYF
TRBV2	few	TRBJ2-1	TRBD2	TGTGCCAGCAGTCGAGGACTAGTTGGGTCCTACAATGAGCAGTTCTTC	CASSRGLVGSYNEQFF
TRBV2	-	TRBJ1-3	-	TGTGCCAGCAGTGGGCCGGGGAACACCATATATTTT	CASSGPGNTIYF
TRBV5-6	-	TRBJ2-1	TRBD2	TGTGCCAGCAGCACCGGACTAGCCCCCTACAATGAGCAGTTCTTC	CASSTGLAPYNEQFF
TRBV5-4	-	TRBJ2-5	TRBD2	TGTGCCAGCAGCCGCTCCCTAGCGGGTCACCAAGAGACCCAGTACTTC	CASSRSLAGHQETQYF
TRBV6-5	-	TRBJ2-7	-	TGTGCCAGCAGTGATCAGGGGAAGGGCTACGAGCAGTACTTC	CASSDQGKGYEQYF
TRBV6-6	-	TRBJ1-2	-	TGTGCCAGCAGTCCTTTGACAGCTAACTATGGCTACACCTTC	CASSPLTANYGYTF
TRBV6-5	-	TRBJ2-1	-	TGTGCCAGCAGCCCGAATCGGCTAGCCGATGAGCAGTTCTTC	CASSPNRLADEQFF
TRBV4-1	-	TRBJ1-1	TRBD1	TGCGCCAGCAGCCAAGATCAGGGGGGCTTTGAAGCTTTCTTT	CASSQDQGGFEAFF